Included here is one TCR beta chain sequence, with context. Antigen unknown. Deep-level settings were used for running the assay. Clones were sequenced by immunoSEQ multiplex PCR, and TCRdb holds only the in-frame ones, with some missing. This table holds fewer than 1 million clones, approximately 96% found once. The sample originates from a study of shared clonotypes between healthy human individuals. Study findings and constraints: At large depth, rarefaction still showed sorted-subset sequencing to be incomplete.

CD45RO-negative CD8 cells positively selected for CCR7 made up the naive population, which excluded terminally differentiated effector memory CD45RA+ cells. Sequenced sample: naive CD8+ T cells sorted from blood. The clonotype comes from a man aged 30 to 39 in good health.

CDR3 in amino acids: CASSPSLAGANTGELFF. As DNA, the CDR3 is TGTGCCAGCTCACCATCACTAGCGGGAGCGAACACCGGGGAGCTGTTTTTT. The genes are TRBV18 and TRBJ2-2; 11 bases fit TRBD2. Germline CDR1 is KGHSH and CDR2 is LQKENI. The length of the CDR3 is 17 residues. With V trimmed by 2 bases and J by 0 bases, 2 bases remained unmatched.